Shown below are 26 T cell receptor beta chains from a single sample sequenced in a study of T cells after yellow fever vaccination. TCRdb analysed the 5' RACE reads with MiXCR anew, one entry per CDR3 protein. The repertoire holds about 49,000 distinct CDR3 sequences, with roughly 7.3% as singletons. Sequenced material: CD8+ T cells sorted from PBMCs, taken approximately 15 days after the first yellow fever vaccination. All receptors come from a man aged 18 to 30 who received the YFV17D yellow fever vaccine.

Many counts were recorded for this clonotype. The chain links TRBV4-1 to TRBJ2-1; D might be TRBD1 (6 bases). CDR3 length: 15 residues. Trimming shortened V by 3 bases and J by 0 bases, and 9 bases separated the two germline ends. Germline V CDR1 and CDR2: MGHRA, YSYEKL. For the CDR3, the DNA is TGCGCCAGCAGCCATACAGGGAGCTCCTACAATGAGCAGTTCTTC. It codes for CASSHTGSSYNEQFF.

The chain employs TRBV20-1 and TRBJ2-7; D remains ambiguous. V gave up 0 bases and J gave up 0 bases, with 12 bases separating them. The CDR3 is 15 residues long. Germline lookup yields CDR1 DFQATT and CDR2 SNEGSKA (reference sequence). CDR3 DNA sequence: TGCAGTGCTAGAGATTGCACAAGGAGCTCCTACGAGCAGTACGTC. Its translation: CSARDCTRSSYEQYV.

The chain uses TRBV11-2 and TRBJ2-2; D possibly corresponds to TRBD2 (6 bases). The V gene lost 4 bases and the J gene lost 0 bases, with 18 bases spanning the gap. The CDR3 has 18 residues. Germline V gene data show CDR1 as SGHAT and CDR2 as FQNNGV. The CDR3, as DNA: TGTGCCAGCAGCTCCTACCCGAGACTAGGGGCGAACACCGGGGAGCTGTTTTTT. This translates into CASSSYPRLGANTGELFF.

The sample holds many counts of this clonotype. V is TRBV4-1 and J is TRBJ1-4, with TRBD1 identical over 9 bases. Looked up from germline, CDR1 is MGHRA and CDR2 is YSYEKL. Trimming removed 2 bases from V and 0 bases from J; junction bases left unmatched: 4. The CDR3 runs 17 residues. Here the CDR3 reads CASSQPGQGATNEKLFF. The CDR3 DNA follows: TGCGCCAGCAGCCAACCGGGACAGGGAGCAACTAATGAAAAACTGTTTTTT.

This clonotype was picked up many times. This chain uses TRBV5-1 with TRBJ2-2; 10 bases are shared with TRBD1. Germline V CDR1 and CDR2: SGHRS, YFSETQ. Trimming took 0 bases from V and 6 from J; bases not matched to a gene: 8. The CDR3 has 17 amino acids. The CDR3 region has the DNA TGCGCCAGCAGCTTGGGACCCGGACAGGGGGACCCCGGGGAGCTGTTTTTT. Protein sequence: CASSLGPGQGDPGELFF.

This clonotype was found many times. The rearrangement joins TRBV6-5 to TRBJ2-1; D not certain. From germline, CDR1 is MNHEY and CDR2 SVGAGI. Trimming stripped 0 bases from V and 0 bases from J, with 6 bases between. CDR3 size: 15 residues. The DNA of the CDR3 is TGTGCCAGCAGTTACTCCGGAAGCTCCTACAATGAGCAGTTCTTC. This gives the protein CASSYSGSSYNEQFF.

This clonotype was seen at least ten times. CDR3 protein: CASSQVAQFNEKLFF. CDR3 sequence (DNA): TGCGCCAGCAGCCAAGTGGCGCAGTTTAATGAAAAACTGTTTTTT. This sequence joins TRBV4-1 and TRBJ1-4, with unresolved D. The V and J ends lost 1 base and 4 bases respectively, with 10 bases between them. From germline, CDR1 is MGHRA and CDR2 YSYEKL. The CDR3 is 15 amino acids.

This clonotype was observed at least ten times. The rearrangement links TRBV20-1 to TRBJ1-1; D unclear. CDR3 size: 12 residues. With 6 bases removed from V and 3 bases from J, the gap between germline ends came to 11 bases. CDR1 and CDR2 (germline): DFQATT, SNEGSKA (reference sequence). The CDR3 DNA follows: TGCAGTGCCCGCCCCCCAGACACTGAAGCTTTCTTT. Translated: CSARPPDTEAFF.

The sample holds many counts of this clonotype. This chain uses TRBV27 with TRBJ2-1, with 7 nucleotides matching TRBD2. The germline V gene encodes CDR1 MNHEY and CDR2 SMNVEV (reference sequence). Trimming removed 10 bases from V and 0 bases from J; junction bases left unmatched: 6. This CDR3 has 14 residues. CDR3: CATGGGFSYNEQFF. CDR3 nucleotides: TGTGCCACGGGCGGGGGTTTCTCCTACAATGAGCAGTTCTTC.

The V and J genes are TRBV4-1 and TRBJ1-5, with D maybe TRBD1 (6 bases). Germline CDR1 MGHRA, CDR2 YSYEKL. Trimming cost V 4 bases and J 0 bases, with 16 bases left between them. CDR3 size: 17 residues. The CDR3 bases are TGCGCCAGCAGCCGACTACTCAGGGGTTATAGCAATCAGCCCCAGCATTTT. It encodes CASSRLLRGYSNQPQHF.

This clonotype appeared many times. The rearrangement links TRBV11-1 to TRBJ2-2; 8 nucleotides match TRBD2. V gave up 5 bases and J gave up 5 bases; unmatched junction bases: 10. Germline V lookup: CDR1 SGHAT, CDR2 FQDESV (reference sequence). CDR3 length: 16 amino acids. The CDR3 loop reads CASSTRTSFDTGELFF. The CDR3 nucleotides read TGTGCCAGCAGCACCAGGACTAGCTTTGATACCGGGGAGCTGTTTTTT.

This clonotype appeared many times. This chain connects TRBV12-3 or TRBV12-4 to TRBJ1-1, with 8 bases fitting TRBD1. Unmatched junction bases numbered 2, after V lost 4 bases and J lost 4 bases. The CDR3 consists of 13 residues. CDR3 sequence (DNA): TGTGCCAGCAGTTGGACAGGGCTCACTGAAGCTTTCTTT. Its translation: CASSWTGLTEAFF.

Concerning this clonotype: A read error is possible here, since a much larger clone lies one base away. CDR3 amino acids: CASSLAPGKGGNEQLF. In DNA, the CDR3 is TGCGCCAGCAGCTTGGCACCCGGAAAAGGGGGGAATGAGCAGCTCTTC. The genes are TRBV5-1 and TRBJ2-1; D may match TRBD1 or TRBD2 (6 bases each). The germline gives CDR1 SGHRS, CDR2 YFSETQ. The CDR3 covers 16 residues.

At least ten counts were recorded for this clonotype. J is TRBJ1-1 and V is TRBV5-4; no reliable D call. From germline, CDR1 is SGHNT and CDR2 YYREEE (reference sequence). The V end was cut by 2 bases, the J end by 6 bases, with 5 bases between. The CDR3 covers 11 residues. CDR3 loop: CASSLNAEAFF. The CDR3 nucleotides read TGTGCCAGCAGCTTAAATGCTGAAGCTTTCTTT.

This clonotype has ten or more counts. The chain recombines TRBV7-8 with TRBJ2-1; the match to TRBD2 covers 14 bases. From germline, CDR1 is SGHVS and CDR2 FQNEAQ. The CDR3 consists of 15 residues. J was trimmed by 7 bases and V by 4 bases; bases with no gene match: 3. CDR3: CASSWTSGGPNEQFF. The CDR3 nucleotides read TGTGCCAGCAGCTGGACTAGCGGGGGGCCAAATGAGCAGTTCTTC.

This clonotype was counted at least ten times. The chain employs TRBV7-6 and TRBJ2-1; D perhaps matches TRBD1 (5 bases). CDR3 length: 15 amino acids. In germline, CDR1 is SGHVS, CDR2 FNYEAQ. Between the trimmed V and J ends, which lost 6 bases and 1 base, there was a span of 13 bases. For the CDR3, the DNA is TGTGCCAGCAGTTTTACTGACAGATCCTACAATGAGCAGTTCTTC. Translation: CASSFTDRSYNEQFF.

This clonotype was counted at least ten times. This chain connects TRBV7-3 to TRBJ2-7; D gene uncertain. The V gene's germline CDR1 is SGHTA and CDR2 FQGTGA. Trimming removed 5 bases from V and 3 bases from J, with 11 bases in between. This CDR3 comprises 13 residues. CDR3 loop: CASSLYDFYEQYV. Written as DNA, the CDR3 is TGTGCCAGCAGCCTGTATGATTTCTACGAGCAGTACGTC.

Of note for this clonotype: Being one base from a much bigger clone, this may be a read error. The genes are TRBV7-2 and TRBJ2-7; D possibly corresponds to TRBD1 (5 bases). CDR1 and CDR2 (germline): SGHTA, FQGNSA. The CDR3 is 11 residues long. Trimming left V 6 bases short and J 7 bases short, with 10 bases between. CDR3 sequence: CASRLSGEQYF. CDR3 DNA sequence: TGTGCCAGCAGGTTATCAGGGGAGCAGTACTTC.

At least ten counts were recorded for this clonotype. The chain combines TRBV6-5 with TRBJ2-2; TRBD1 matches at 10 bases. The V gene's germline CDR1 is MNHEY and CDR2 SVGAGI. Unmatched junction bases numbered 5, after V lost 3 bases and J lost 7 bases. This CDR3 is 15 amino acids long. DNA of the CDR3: TGTGCCAGCAGTTATCGGGACAGGGGTCGCGGGGAGCTGTTTTTT. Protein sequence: CASSYRDRGRGELFF.

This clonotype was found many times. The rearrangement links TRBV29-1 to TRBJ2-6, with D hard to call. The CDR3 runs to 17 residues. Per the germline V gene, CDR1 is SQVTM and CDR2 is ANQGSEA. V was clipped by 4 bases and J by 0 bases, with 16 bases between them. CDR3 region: CSVALGMKVSGANVLTF. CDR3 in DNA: TGCAGCGTTGCTTTAGGAATGAAGGTCTCTGGGGCCAACGTCCTGACTTTC. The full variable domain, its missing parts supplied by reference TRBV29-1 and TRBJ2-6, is SAVISQKPSRDICQRGTSLTIQCQVDSQVTMMFWYRQQPGQSLTLIATANQGSEATYESGFVIDKFPISRPNLTFSTLTVSNMSPEDSSIYLCSVALGMKVSGANVLTFGAGSRLTVL.

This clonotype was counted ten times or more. The CDR3 spells CASSWGGTQYF. CDR3 nucleotides: TGTGCCAGCAGCTGGGGGGGTACGCAGTATTTT. The rearrangement uses TRBV12-3 or TRBV12-4 and TRBJ2-3; 7 bases match TRBD2. Trimming cost V 6 bases and J 8 bases; bases outside gene matches: 2. The CDR3 extends over 11 amino acids.

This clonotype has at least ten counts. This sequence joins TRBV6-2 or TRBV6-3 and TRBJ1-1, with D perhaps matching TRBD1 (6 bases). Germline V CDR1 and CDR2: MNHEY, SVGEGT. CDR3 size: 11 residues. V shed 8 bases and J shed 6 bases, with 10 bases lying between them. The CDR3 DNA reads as TGTGCCAGCGGGGAGGGGGCTGAAGCTTTCTTT. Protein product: CASGEGAEAFF.

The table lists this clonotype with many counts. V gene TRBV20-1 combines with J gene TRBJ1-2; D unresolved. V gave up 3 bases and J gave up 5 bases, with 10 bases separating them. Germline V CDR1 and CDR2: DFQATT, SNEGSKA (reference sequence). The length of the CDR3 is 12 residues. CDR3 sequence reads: CSASRRDYGYTF. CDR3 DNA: TGCAGTGCTAGTCGGAGGGATTATGGCTACACCTTC.

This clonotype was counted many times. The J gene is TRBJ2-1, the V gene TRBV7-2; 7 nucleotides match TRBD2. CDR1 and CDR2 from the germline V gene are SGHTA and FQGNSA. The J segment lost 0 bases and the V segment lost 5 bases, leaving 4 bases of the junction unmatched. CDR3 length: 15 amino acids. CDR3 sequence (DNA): TGTGCCAGCAGCGGCGGGGGAAGCTCCTACAATGAGCAGTTCTTC. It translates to CASSGGGSSYNEQFF.

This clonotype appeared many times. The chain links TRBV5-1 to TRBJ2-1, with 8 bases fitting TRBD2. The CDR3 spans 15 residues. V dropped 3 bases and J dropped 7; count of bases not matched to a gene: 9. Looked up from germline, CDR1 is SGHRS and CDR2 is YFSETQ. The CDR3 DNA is TGCGCCAGCAGCTACGAGCGGGGGCCCAATAATGAGCAGTTCTTC. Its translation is CASSYERGPNNEQFF.

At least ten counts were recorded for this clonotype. CDR3 in amino acids: CASSYGPGRWEQYV. CDR3 in DNA: TGTGCCAGCAGTTACGGGCCAGGGCGATGGGAGCAGTACGTC. The rearrangement links TRBV6-2 or TRBV6-3 to TRBJ2-7; D is perhaps TRBD1 (5 bases). Trimming pared 2 bases from V and 7 bases from J, leaving 15 bases between. The CDR3 has 14 amino acids. The germline V gene encodes CDR1 MNHEY and CDR2 SVGEGT.